The 5 T cell receptor beta chains below come from one sample, sequenced in a study of post-analysis software for immune sequencing data. The study's findings and limits: Patients carried a handful of TRBV segments more frequently than controls did, and TRBV5-6, TRBV5-1 and TRBV20-1 were among them.

These TCRs are of unknown antigen specificity. The TCR beta cDNA libraries contained unique molecular identifiers. TCRdb redid the calling of the PCR reads with MiXCR, one entry per CDR3 protein. The profile shows roughly 200,000 distinct CDR3 sequences, about 30% of them singletons. Sequencing used blood. Every receptor here comes from a girl between 2 and 17 years old with multiple sclerosis.

This clonotype was seen many times. J is TRBJ1-2 and V is TRBV14; D is possibly TRBD1 (5 bases). The germline V gene has CDR1 SGHDN and CDR2 FVKESK. The CDR3 sequence is 13 residues long. Trimming stripped 3 bases from V and 8 bases from J, with 13 bases between. The chain's CDR3 is CASSQSQGIGYTF. For the CDR3, the DNA is TGTGCCAGCAGCCAGAGTCAGGGAATCGGCTACACCTTC. The full variable domain, completed using reference TRBV14 and TRBJ1-2, is EAGVTQFPSHSVIEKGQTVTLRCDPISGHDNLYWYRRVMGKEIKFLLHFVKESKQDESGMPNNRFLAERTGGTYSTLKVQPAELEDSGVYFCASSQSQGIGYTFGSGTRLTVV.

This clonotype was counted a few times. This rearrangement joins TRBV5-6 to TRBJ1-2; TRBD1 might be the D (5 bases). Trimming cost V 6 bases and J 5 bases, with 17 bases left between them. The germline V gene has CDR1 SGHDT and CDR2 YYEEEE. The CDR3 length is 14 residues. The DNA for the CDR3 is TGTGCCAGCACCGGGAGGACACTGATTTATGGCTACACCTTC. Translating gives CASTGRTLIYGYTF.

As to this clonotype: At one end the junction does not follow the germline gene, possibly because of a read error. The chain combines TRBV12-3 or TRBV12-4 with TRBJ2-5; 15 nucleotides line up with TRBD2. The CDR3 has 16 residues. The CDR3 reads CTSSYRTSGGGKTQYF. DNA of the CDR3: TGCACCAGCAGTTACCGGACTAGCGGGGGGGGGAAGACCCAGTACTTC.

This clonotype was detected ten times or more. The CDR3 protein is CSVAGVRDRPYPNEQFF. For the CDR3, the DNA is TGCAGCGTTGCGGGGGTCCGGGACAGACCTTACCCCAATGAGCAGTTCTTC. The chain couples TRBV29-1 to TRBJ2-1; D perhaps matches TRBD1 (7 bases). V gave up 4 bases and J gave up 6 bases, with 25 bases separating them. Germline CDR1 and CDR2: SQVTM and ANQGSEA. This CDR3 has 17 amino acids.

This clonotype was detected many times. The V call is TRBV28, the J call TRBJ1-6; 7 bases align to TRBD1. CDR1 is MDHEN and CDR2 is SYDVKM in the germline V gene. The CDR3 is 17 residues long. V trimming: 5 bases; J trimming: 12 bases; junction bases outside the gene matches: 19. The CDR3 nucleotides are TGTGCCAGCAGTCCTCAGACAGGGATATCTAAAGTGTTACCCCTCCACTTT. This codes for CASSPQTGISKVLPLHF.